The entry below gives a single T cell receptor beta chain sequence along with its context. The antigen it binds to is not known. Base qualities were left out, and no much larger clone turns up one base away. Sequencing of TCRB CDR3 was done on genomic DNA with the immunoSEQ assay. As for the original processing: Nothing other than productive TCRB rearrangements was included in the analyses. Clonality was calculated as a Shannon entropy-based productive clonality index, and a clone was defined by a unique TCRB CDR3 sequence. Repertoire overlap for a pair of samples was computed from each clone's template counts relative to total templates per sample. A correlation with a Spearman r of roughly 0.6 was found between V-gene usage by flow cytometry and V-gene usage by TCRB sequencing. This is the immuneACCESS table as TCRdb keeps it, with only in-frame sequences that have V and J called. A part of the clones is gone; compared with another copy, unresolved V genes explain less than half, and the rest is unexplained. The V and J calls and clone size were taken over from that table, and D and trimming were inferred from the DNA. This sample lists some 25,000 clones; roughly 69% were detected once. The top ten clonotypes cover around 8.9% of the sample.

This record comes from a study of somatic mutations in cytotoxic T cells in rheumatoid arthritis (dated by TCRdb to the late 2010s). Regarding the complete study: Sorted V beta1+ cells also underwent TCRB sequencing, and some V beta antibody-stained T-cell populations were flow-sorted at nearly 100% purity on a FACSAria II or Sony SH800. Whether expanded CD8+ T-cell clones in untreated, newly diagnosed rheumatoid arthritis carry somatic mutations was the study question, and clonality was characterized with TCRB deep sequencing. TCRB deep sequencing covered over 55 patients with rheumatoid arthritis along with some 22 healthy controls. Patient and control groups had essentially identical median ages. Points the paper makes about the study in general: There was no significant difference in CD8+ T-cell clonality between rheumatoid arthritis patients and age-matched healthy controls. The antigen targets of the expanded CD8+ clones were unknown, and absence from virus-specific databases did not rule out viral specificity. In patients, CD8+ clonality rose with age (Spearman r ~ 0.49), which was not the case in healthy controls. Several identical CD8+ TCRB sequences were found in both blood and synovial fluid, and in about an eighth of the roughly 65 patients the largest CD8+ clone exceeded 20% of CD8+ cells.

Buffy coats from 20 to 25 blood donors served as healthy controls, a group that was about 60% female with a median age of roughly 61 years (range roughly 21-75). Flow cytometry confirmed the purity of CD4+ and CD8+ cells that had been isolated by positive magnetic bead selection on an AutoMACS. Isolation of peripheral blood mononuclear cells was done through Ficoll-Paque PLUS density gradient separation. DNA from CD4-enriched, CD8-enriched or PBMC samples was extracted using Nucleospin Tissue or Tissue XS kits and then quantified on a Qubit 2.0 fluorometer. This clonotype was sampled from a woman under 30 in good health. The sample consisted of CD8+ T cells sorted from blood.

The bases read TGTGCCAGCAGTTTAACCCTCGGGACTAGCGGGGAAATGATCGGGGAGCTGTTTTTT. Its translation reads: CASSLTLGTSGEMIGELFF. The chain uses TRBV28 and TRBJ2-2, with 13 central nucleotides matching TRBD2. From V the trimming removes 2 bases and from J it removes 7 bases, while the gene matches leave 13 bases of the junction unaccounted for. Spanning cysteine to phenylalanine, the CDR3 consists of 19 amino acids. This entry keeps only the CDR3 DNA: 57 bases, framed from base 1. According to the germline V gene, CDR1 reads MDHEN and CDR2 reads SYDVKM.